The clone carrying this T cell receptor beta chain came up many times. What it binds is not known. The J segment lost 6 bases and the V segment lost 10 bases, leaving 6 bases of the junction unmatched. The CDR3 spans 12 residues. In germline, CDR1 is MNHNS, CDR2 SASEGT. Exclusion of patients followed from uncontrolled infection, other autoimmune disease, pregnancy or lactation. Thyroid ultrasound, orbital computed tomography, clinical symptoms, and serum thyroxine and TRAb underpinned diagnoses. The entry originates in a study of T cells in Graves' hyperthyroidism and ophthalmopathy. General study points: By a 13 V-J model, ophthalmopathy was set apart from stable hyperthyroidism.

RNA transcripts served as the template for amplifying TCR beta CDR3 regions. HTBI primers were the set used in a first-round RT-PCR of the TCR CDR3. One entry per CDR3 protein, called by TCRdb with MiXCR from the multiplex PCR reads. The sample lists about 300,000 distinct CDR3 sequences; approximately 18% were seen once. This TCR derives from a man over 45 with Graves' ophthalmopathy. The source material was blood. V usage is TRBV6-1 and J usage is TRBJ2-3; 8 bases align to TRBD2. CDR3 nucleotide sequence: TGTGCCACCGCGGGGGGCGCGGATACGCAGTATTTT. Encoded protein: CATAGGADTQYF.